Following are 10 T cell receptor beta chains from one sample sequenced in a study of blood T cell repertoires in COVID-19. Assay used: immunoSEQ multiplex PCR; TCRdb lists only in-frame clones, some missing. Of about 180,000 clones in the sample, about 91% were seen once. Sequenced material: peripheral blood. Receptor source: a woman aged 25 to 45 with acute or convalescent COVID-19.

The chain recombines TRBV30 with TRBJ2-5, with 16 positions matching TRBD2. V was clipped by 0 bases and J by 7 bases; unmatched bases: 14. Germline loops: CDR1 GTSNPN, CDR2 SVGIG (reference sequence). This CDR3 is 19 amino acids long. The CDR3, as DNA: TGTGCCTGGAGTGTGGTTCGGGGGACTAGCGGGAGGGCCCGAGGGACCCAGTACTTC. This codes for CAWSVVRGTSGRARGTQYF.

This chain joins TRBV6-6 and TRBJ1-1, with 7 bases lining up with TRBD1. J lost 6 bases, V lost 7 bases, and 8 bases had no gene match. The CDR3 is 13 amino acids. Per germline, CDR1 MNHNY and CDR2 SVGAGI (reference sequence). Here the CDR3 DNA reads TGTGCCAGCACCTTCGACAGGGTCGCTGAAGCTTTCTTT. This translates into CASTFDRVAEAFF.

The rearrangement joins TRBV9 to TRBJ2-2; TRBD2 aligns across 7 bases. The CDR3 extends over 13 amino acids. Germline V gives CDR1 SGDLS, CDR2 YYNGEE. Losses at the gene ends were 7 bases for V and 1 base for J; bases not matched to a gene: 1. The chain's CDR3 is CASRGENTGELFF. The CDR3 coding sequence is TGTGCCAGCCGGGGGGAGAACACCGGGGAGCTGTTTTTT.

V usage is TRBV7-9 and J usage is TRBJ2-1, with 10 nucleotides matching TRBD2. The germline V gene has CDR1 SEHNR and CDR2 FQNEAQ (reference sequence). V shed 2 bases, J shed 8 bases, and the junction held 3 bases outside the gene matches. The CDR3 sequence is 14 residues long. For the CDR3, the DNA is TGTGCCAGCAGCTTAAACCTAGCGGGAGATGAGCAGTTCTTC. Its protein is CASSLNLAGDEQFF.

This clone was seen more than once but under ten times. V is TRBV18 and J is TRBJ2-2; 10 bases fit TRBD1. With 3 bases clipped from V and 10 bases from J, the junction kept 8 bases outside the gene matches. In germline, CDR1 is KGHSH, CDR2 LQKENI. The CDR3 totals 15 residues. CDR3 protein: CASSPGQGSSEELFF. The CDR3 DNA reads as TGTGCCAGCTCACCGGGACAGGGGTCGTCGGAGGAGCTGTTTTTT.

This chain connects TRBV11-2 to TRBJ2-7, with TRBD2 matching over 10 bases. V gave up 6 bases and J gave up 1 base; unmatched junction bases: 3. The CDR3 is made up of 14 amino acids. CDR1 SGHAT and CDR2 FQNNGV come from the germline V gene. The CDR3 is CASSRGLASYEQYF. In DNA, the CDR3 is TGTGCCAGCAGTCGGGGACTAGCGTCCTACGAGCAGTACTTC. Looking up the rest from reference TRBV11-2 and TRBJ2-7 gives the full variable domain: EAGVAQSPRYKIIEKRQSVAFWCNPISGHATLYWYQQILGQGPKLLIQFQNNGVVDDSQLPKDRFSAERLKGVDSTLKIQPAKLEDSAVYLCASSRGLASYEQYFGPGTRLTVT.

The chain carries TRBV30 and TRBJ2-1, with 8 positions matching TRBD2. CDR1 and CDR2 from the germline V gene are GTSNPN and SVGIG (reference sequence). The CDR3 totals 14 residues. V was pared by 2 bases and J by 6 bases, with 6 bases of the junction left unmatched. CDR3 region: CAWSPTSGANEQFF. The CDR3 DNA is TGTGCCTGGAGTCCAACTAGCGGAGCCAATGAGCAGTTCTTC.

This clone was observed once. The chain joins TRBV30 to TRBJ1-5; TRBD1 is a possible D gene (5 bases). V was pared by 2 bases and J by 0 bases, with 8 bases between. The CDR3 extends over 14 amino acids. The germline CDR1 and CDR2 sequences are GTSNPN and SVGIG (reference sequence). The CDR3 protein is CAWSRGYSNQPQHF. Written as DNA, the CDR3 is TGTGCCTGGAGTCGGGGGTATAGCAATCAGCCCCAGCATTTT.

The chain combines TRBV19 with TRBJ2-3; 7 bases map to TRBD1. Germline CDR1 is LNHDA and CDR2 is SQIVND (reference sequence). V gave up 6 bases and J gave up 4 bases; unmatched junction bases: 10. The CDR3 loop spans 15 amino acids. The CDR3 DNA is TGTGCCAGTAGGGAGACAGGGTTGTATCCAGATACGCAGTATTTT. Translation: CASRETGLYPDTQYF.

The chain employs TRBV5-1 and TRBJ2-1; 9 bases line up with TRBD2. CDR1 is SGHRS and CDR2 is YFSETQ in the germline V gene. This CDR3 has 14 residues. Trimming removed 2 bases from V and 9 bases from J; junction bases left unmatched: 6. The DNA for the CDR3 is TGCGCCAGCAGCTTATTAGCGGGAGAAATTGAGCAGTTCTTC. It is translated as CASSLLAGEIEQFF.